This is a list of T cell receptor beta chains from one sample in a study of T cells in Graves' hyperthyroidism and ophthalmopathy. TCRdb reprocessed the multiplex PCR reads via MiXCR and lists one record per CDR3 protein. The data show roughly 570,000 distinct CDR3 sequences, 15% to 17% seen once. The sample consisted of blood. The receptors were gathered from a young woman with Graves' hyperthyroidism. The CDR3 runs from the conserved cysteine through the conserved F or W. The order of the fields is D gene, J gene, V gene, clone size, CDR3 protein, CDR3 DNA. The D gene is left open where the match is weak. Clone size is shown for a subset of rows, as once, few, many or a class of expanded clone.

D: TRBD1
J: TRBJ2-7
V: TRBV7-9
size: many
CDR3: CASSPGQGARSYEQYF
DNA: TGTGCCAGCAGCCCGGGACAGGGGGCGAGGTCCTACGAGCAGTACTTC

D: -
J: TRBJ2-5
V: TRBV7-9
size: many
CDR3: CASSLTTGGETQYF
DNA: TGTGCCAGCAGCCTAACGACCGGGGGTGAGACCCAGTACTTC

D: TRBD2
J: TRBJ2-7
V: TRBV11-2
size: few
CDR3: CASSLDAASGGPYEQYF
DNA: TGTGCCAGCAGCTTAGATGCGGCTAGCGGGGGGCCCTACGAGCAGTACTTC

D: TRBD2
J: TRBJ2-2
V: TRBV5-1
size: many
CDR3: CASKSTAGGPRGELFF
DNA: TGCGCCAGCAAATCAACAGCGGGAGGGCCACGTGGGGAGCTGTTTTTT

D: TRBD1
J: TRBJ2-2
V: TRBV7-3
size: few
CDR3: CASSLTRDRANTGELFF
DNA: TGTGCCAGCAGCTTAACAAGGGACAGGGCGAACACCGGGGAGCTGTTTTTT

D: -
J: TRBJ2-7
V: TRBV7-9
size: -
CDR3: CASSFSENSHEQYF
DNA: TGTGCCAGCAGCTTCAGCGAAAACTCCCACGAGCAGTACTTC

D: -
J: TRBJ2-1
V: TRBV6-1
size: -
CDR3: CASSNLGGEQFF
DNA: TGTGCCAGCAGCAACCTAGGAGGGGAGCAGTTCTTC

D: -
J: TRBJ1-5
V: TRBV4-1
size: few
CDR3: CASSQELGGSNQPQHF
DNA: TGCGCCAGTAGCCAAGAACTTGGGGGTAGCAATCAGCCCCAGCATTTT

D: -
J: TRBJ2-7
V: TRBV28
size: many
CDR3: CASSRMGYEQYF
DNA: TGTGCCAGCAGCCGAATGGGGTACGAGCAGTACTTC

D: TRBD2
J: TRBJ2-1
V: TRBV5-6
size: many
CDR3: CASSLPSGSRDEQFF
DNA: TGTGCCAGCAGCTTACCTAGCGGGAGTAGGGATGAGCAGTTCTTC

D: -
J: TRBJ2-1
V: TRBV28
size: -
CDR3: CASSLSTADEQFF
DNA: TGTGCCAGCAGTTTATCGACAGCTGATGAGCAGTTCTTC

D: -
J: TRBJ2-7
V: TRBV7-8
size: -
CDR3: CASSSLGAEQYF
DNA: TGTGCCAGCAGCTCCCTCGGGGCCGAGCAGTACTTC

D: TRBD1
J: TRBJ1-5
V: TRBV6-1
size: -
CDR3: CASSEGQMRTGAFNQPQHF
DNA: TGTGCCAGCAGTGAAGGACAGATGAGGACAGGAGCGTTCAATCAGCCCCAGCATTTT

D: TRBD1
J: TRBJ2-7
V: TRBV25-1
size: -
CDR3: CASSDWTGAYEQYF
DNA: TGTGCCAGCAGTGACTGGACAGGAGCCTACGAGCAGTACTTC

D: TRBD1
J: TRBJ2-5
V: TRBV10-2
size: -
CDR3: CASTYEPTGGKETQYF
DNA: TGCGCCAGCACCTATGAACCGACAGGGGGAAAAGAGACCCAGTACTTC

D: TRBD2
J: TRBJ2-3
V: TRBV6-1
size: few
CDR3: CASRLSGSESDTQYF
DNA: TGTGCCAGCAGGCTTAGCGGGAGTGAGTCAGATACGCAGTATTTT

D: -
J: TRBJ2-3
V: TRBV7-3
size: many
CDR3: CASSPVGVGDTQYF
DNA: TGTGCCAGCAGCCCGGTAGGGGTCGGGGATACGCAGTATTTT

D: TRBD1
J: TRBJ1-1
V: TRBV5-1
size: few
CDR3: CASSLAFNRGGGEAFF
DNA: TGCGCCAGCAGCTTGGCCTTTAACAGGGGTGGAGGTGAAGCTTTCTTT

D: TRBD1
J: TRBJ2-7
V: TRBV5-1
size: many
CDR3: CASSFGTGNYEQYF
DNA: TGCGCCAGCAGCTTCGGGACAGGGAACTACGAGCAGTACTTC

D: TRBD2
J: TRBJ2-3
V: TRBV29-1
size: few
CDR3: CSVDREGSDTQYF
DNA: TGCAGCGTGGACCGGGAGGGGTCCGATACGCAGTATTTT

D: TRBD1
J: TRBJ2-7
V: TRBV20-1
size: many
CDR3: CSARFWGQGGSGRTYEQYF
DNA: TGCAGTGCTAGATTTTGGGGACAGGGCGGTAGCGGGCGTACCTACGAGCAGTACTTC

D: TRBD2
J: TRBJ2-7
V: TRBV20-1
size: -
CDR3: CSALAPMAGATYEQYF
DNA: TGCAGTGCTTTGGCCCCAATGGCGGGAGCCACCTACGAGCAGTACTTC

D: -
J: TRBJ1-1
V: TRBV7-2
size: -
CDR3: CASSLAFRGTEAFF
DNA: TGTGCCAGCAGCTTAGCCTTCCGGGGAACTGAAGCTTTCTTT

D: TRBD1
J: TRBJ2-1
V: TRBV2
size: many
CDR3: CASRSTGGTYNEQFF
DNA: TGTGCCAGCAGAAGTACAGGGGGTACCTACAATGAGCAGTTCTTC

D: -
J: TRBJ1-1
V: TRBV29-1
size: -
CDR3: CSASLTGFNTEAFF
DNA: TGCAGCGCTTCGTTGACGGGTTTTAACACTGAAGCTTTCTTT

D: TRBD1
J: TRBJ2-2
V: TRBV7-2
size: -
CDR3: CASSQGAALANTGELFF
DNA: TGTGCCAGCAGCCAGGGGGCCGCCCTCGCGAACACCGGGGAGCTGTTTTTT

D: TRBD2
J: TRBJ2-1
V: TRBV18
size: many
CDR3: CASSPGTSINEQFF
DNA: TGTGCCAGCTCACCAGGGACTAGCATCAATGAGCAGTTCTTC

D: TRBD2
J: TRBJ2-3
V: TRBV18
size: many
CDR3: CASSPWASGSGDTQYF
DNA: TGTGCCAGCTCACCATGGGCGAGCGGGAGCGGAGATACGCAGTATTTT

D: TRBD2
J: TRBJ2-1
V: TRBV10-1
size: few
CDR3: CASSKTGTSGNEQFF
DNA: TGCGCCAGCAGCAAAACCGGGACTAGCGGCAATGAGCAGTTCTTC

D: TRBD2
J: TRBJ2-5
V: TRBV29-1
size: -
CDR3: CSVGVTSGRETQYF
DNA: TGCAGCGTTGGTGTTACTAGCGGGAGAGAGACCCAGTACTTC

D: TRBD1
J: TRBJ2-1
V: TRBV7-2
size: -
CDR3: CASSLMTGSYNEQFF
DNA: TGTGCCAGCAGCTTAATGACAGGGTCCTACAATGAGCAGTTCTTC

D: -
J: TRBJ2-7
V: TRBV19
size: -
CDR3: CASSMSPGRNYEQYF
DNA: TGTGCCAGTAGTATGTCGCCGGGAAGGAACTACGAGCAGTACTTC